This record concerns one T cell receptor beta chain sequence. Its target is unknown. This PCR relied on a set of 60 Vbeta primers and 13 Jbeta primers. Clones were sequenced by immunoSEQ multiplex PCR, and TCRdb holds only the in-frame ones, with some missing. The sample holds tens of thousands of clones, 78% seen once. The sample comes from a study of cytomegalovirus exposure and HLA in healthy donors. Study results and limitations: Previous analysis showed most TCR beta V segments were productive about 87% or about 30% of the time.

The J segment lost 0 bases and the V segment lost 4 bases, leaving 19 bases of the junction unmatched. The CDR3 runs 20 residues. Germline V gene data show CDR1 as SGHRS and CDR2 as YFSETQ. The TCR was taken from a male donor in good health and CMV-seropositive. What was sequenced was PBMCs. The chain couples TRBV5-1 to TRBJ1-2; 9 nucleotides align to TRBD1. Here the CDR3 DNA reads TGCGCCAGCAGCCAAGCAACCCTTGGACAGGGGAGGTTCCCTAACTATGGCTACACCTTC. This codes for CASSQATLGQGRFPNYGYTF.